The present T cell receptor beta chain was sequenced within a study of cytomegalovirus exposure and HLA in healthy donors (dated by TCRdb to 2015 to 2018). Regarding the complete study: The roughly 670 repertoires of the first cohort and the 110 or so validation repertoires were produced on the same platform, according to a later analysis. The aim of the study was to test whether cataloging public T cell receptors could identify signatures of past pathogen exposure. Along with the roughly 700-subject first cohort, a separate validation cohort of over 90 different subjects was used. High-throughput TCR immunosequencing, statistical association of individual TCRs with disease status, and machine learning were combined to predict cytomegalovirus infection status.

CDR3 length: 14 amino acids, cysteine to phenylalanine. This entry keeps only the CDR3 DNA: 42 bases, framed from base 1. CDR1 and CDR2 are read off the germline V gene as MDHEN and SYDVKM. The junction carries 7 bases between V and J, which are trimmed by 7 bases and 0 bases respectively. Separate from the roughly 700-subject first cohort, the validation cohort of roughly 130 subjects was the group to which the donors belonged. Concerning this clone: Its binding antigen is unknown. The input lacks base qualities; no much larger clone sits a single base away.

Library prep was done by the immunoSEQ multiplex PCR assay. From the authors' description of their analysis: A statistical classification framework was built to diagnose cytomegalovirus status from the catalog of TCR beta chain sequences. TCRdb re-hosts the immuneACCESS table, in-frame sequences only. Its copies lack some clones; in the studies checked, an unresolved V gene accounts for under half of them, and the cause for the rest is not known. The V and J calls and clone size come from that table; D and trimming were worked out from the DNA. The sample table holds about 180,000 clones, of which 85% were seen once. 16% of the sample is taken by the ten largest. Results and caveats for the whole study, not just this receptor: In vitro tests confirmed that a few of the cytomegalovirus-associated TCR beta chains recognize cytomegalovirus antigens. While some public TCRs were present in many individuals, most TCR sequences turned up only very rarely across donors. A total of fewer than 200 TCR beta chains were listed by the study as associated with cytomegalovirus. In both the original and validation cohorts, the classifier was reported to diagnose cytomegalovirus status with high specificity and sensitivity. The authors suggested that the approach could potentially be extended to other disease states and immunological phenotypes. In a later analysis, TCRs clustered in the first cohort were found to also tend to co-occur in the approximately 110 validation repertoires, with roughly 93% of cluster scores above 0. The validation cohort had no HLA typing available for a later analysis, so co-occurrence within that cohort was assessed over all 110 or so repertoires.

Input material: PBMCs. The TCR sequence derives from a man younger than 35 in good health and CMV-seropositive. Rearrangement joined TRBV28 to TRBJ2-6, with the D segment identity uncertain. The DNA sequence is TGTGCCAGCATATCCTTCTCTGGGGCCAACGTCCTGACTTTC. It encodes CASISFSGANVLTF.